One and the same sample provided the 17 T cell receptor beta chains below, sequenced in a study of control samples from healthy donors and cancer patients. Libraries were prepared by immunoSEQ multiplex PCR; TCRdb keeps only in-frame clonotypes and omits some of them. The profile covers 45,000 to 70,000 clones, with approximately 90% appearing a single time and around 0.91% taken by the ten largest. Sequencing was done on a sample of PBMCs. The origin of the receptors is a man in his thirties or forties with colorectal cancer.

CDR3 loop: CASSLGLGSEGYGYTF. The CDR3 nucleotides are TGTGCCAGCAGCCTAGGACTCGGGAGTGAGGGCTATGGCTACACCTTC. The rearrangement links TRBV11-2 to TRBJ1-2; D remains ambiguous. V gave up 5 bases and J gave up 4 bases, with 20 bases separating them. The CDR3 runs 16 residues. Germline loops: CDR1 SGHAT, CDR2 FQNNGV.

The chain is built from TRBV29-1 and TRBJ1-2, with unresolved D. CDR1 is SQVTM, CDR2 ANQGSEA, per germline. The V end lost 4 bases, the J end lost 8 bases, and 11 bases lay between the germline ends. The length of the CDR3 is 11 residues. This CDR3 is CSVGPTPGYTF. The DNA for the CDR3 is TGCAGCGTTGGCCCTACTCCGGGCTACACCTTC. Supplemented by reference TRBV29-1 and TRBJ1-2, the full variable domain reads SAVISQKPSRDICQRGTSLTIQCQVDSQVTMMFWYRQQPGQSLTLIATANQGSEATYESGFVIDKFPISRPNLTFSTLTVSNMSPEDSSIYLCSVGPTPGYTFGSGTRLTVV.

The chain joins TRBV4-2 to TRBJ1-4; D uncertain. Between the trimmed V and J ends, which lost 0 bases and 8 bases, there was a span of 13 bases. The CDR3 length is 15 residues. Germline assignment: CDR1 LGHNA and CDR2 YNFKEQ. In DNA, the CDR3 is TGTGCCAGCAGCCAAGAAGGTCAGTCGGGGGAAAAACTGTTTTTT. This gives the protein CASSQEGQSGEKLFF.

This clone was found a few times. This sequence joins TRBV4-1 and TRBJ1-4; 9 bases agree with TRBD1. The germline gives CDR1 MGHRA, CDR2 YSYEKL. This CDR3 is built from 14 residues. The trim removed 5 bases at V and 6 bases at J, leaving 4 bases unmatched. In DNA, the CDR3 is TGCGCCAGCAGCGGGCGGACAGGGGATGAAAAACTGTTTTTT. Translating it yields CASSGRTGDEKLFF.

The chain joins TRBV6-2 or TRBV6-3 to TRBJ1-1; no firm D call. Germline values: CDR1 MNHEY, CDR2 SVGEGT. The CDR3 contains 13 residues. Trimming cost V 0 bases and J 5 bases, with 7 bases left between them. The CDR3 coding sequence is TGTGCCAGCAGTTACTCGGATCGGACTGAAGCTTTCTTT. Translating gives CASSYSDRTEAFF.

The CDR3 DNA follows: TGCGCCAGCAGTGAATCAGGTGGTGAGCAGTTCTTC. Encoded protein: CASSESGGEQFF. The chain links TRBV10-1 to TRBJ2-1; D is uncertain. CDR3 length: 12 amino acids. Germline V gene lookup returns CDR1 WNHNN and CDR2 SYGVQD (reference sequence). V dropped 3 bases and J dropped 9 bases, with 9 bases sitting between them.

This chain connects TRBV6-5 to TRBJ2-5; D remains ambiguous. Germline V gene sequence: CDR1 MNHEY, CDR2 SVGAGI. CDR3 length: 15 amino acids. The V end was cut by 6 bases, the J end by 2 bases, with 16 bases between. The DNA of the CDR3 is TGTGCCAGCAGCCTTCAACTGGCAGCACAAGAGACCCAGTACTTC. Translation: CASSLQLAAQETQYF.

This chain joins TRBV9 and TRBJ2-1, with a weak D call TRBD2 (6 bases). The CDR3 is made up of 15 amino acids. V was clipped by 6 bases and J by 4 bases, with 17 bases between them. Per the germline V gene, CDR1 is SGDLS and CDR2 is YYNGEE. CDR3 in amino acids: CASTNGRGTYNEQFF. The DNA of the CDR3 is TGTGCCAGCACCAACGGGCGGGGAACTTACAATGAGCAGTTCTTC.

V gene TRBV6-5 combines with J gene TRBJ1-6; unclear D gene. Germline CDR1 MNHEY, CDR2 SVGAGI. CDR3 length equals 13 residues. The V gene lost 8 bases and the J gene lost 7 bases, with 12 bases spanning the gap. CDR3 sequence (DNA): TGTGCCAGCGGGCCGATCGAAAATTCACCCCTCCACTTT. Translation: CASGPIENSPLHF.

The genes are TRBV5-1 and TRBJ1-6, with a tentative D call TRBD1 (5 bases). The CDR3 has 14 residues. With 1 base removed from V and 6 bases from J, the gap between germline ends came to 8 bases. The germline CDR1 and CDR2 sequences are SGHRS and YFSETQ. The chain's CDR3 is CASSLRQTNSPLHF. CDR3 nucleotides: TGCGCCAGCAGCTTGCGACAGACTAATTCACCCCTCCACTTT.

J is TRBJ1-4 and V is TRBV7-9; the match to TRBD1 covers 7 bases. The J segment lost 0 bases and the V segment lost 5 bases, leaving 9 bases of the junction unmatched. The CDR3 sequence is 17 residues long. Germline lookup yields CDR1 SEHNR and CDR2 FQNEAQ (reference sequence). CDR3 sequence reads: CASSSSGTATTNEKLFF. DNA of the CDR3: TGTGCCAGCAGCAGCTCCGGGACAGCTACAACTAATGAAAAACTGTTTTTT.

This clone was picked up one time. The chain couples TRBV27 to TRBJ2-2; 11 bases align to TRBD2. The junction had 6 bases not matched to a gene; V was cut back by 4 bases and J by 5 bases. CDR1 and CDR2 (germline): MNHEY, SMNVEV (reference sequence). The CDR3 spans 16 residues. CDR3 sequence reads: CASSSFSGGATGELFF. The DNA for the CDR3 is TGTGCCAGCAGTTCCTTTAGCGGGGGGGCGACCGGGGAGCTGTTTTTT.

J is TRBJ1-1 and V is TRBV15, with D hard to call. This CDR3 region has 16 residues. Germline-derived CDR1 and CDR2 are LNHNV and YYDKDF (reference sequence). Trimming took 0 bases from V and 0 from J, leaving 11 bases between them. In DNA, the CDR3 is TGTGCCACCAGCAGAGAGAGAGGTCGGATGAACACTGAAGCTTTCTTT. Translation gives CATSRERGRMNTEAFF. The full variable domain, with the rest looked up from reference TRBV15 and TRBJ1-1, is DAMVIQNPRYQVTQFGKPVTLSCSQTLNHNVMYWYQQKSSQAPKLLFHYYDKDFNNEADTPDNFQSRRPNTSFCFLDIRSPGLGDTAMYLCATSRERGRMNTEAFFGQGTRLTVV.

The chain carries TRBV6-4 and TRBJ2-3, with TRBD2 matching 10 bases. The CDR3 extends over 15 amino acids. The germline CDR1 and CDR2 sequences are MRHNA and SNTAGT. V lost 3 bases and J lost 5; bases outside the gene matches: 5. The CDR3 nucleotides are TGTGCCAGCAGTGAGATAGCGGGGGGTGAAGATACGCAGTATTTT. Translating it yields CASSEIAGGEDTQYF.

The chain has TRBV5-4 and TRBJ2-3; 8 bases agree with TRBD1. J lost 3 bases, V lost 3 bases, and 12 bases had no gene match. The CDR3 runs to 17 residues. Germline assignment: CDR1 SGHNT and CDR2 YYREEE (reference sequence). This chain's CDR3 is CASSSPRQGRRTDTQYF. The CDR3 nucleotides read TGTGCCAGCAGCTCCCCCCGACAGGGGAGAAGGACAGATACGCAGTATTTT.

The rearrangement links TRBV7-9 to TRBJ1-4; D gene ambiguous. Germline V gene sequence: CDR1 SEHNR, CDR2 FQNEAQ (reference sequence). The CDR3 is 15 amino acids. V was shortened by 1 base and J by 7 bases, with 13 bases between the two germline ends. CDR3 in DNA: TGTGCCAGCAGCTTAGATAGGTTGTCGGGTGAAAAACTGTTTTTT. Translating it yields CASSLDRLSGEKLFF.

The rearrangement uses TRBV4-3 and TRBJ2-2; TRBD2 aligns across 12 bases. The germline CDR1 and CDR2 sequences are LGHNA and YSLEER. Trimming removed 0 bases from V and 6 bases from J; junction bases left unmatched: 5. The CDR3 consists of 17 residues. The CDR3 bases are TGCGCCAGCAGCCAAGAACTAGCGGGGGGTAGGGCCGGGGAGCTGTTTTTT. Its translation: CASSQELAGGRAGELFF.